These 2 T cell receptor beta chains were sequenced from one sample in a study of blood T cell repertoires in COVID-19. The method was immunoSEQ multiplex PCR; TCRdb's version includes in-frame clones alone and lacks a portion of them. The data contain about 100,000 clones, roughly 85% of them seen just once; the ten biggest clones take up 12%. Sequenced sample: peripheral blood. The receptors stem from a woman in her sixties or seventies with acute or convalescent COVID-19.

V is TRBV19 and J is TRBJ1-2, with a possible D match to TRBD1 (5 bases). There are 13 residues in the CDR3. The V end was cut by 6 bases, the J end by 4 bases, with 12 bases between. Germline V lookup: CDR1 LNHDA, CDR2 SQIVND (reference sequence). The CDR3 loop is CASRPQGSYGYTF. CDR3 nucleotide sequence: TGTGCCAGTAGGCCCCAGGGAAGCTATGGCTACACCTTC.

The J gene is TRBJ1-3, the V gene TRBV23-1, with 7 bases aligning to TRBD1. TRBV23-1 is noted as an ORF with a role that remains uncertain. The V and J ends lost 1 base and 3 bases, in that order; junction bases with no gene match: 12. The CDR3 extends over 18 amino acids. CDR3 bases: TGCGCCAGCAGTCAATACGGGGGGGACAGACCAGTTGGAAACACCATATATTTT. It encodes CASSQYGGDRPVGNTIYF.